This T cell receptor beta chain appears in the sequencing data of a study of shared clonotypes between healthy human individuals. CDR1 and CDR2 (germline): SGHKS, YYEKEE (reference sequence). Trimming pared 4 bases from V and 7 bases from J, leaving 17 bases between. The CDR3 covers 15 residues. Assay used: immunoSEQ multiplex PCR; TCRdb lists only in-frame clones, some missing. The table includes under 300,000 clones, 60% to 80% detected once. V is TRBV5-5 and J is TRBJ1-4; TRBD1 might be the D (6 bases). Sequencing input: memory CD4+ T cells sorted from blood. Subset here: CD45RA-negative fraction. This TCR derives from a man in his thirties or forties in good health. In DNA, the CDR3 is TGTGCCAGCAGCCTGGACAGTTCGTTATTTGAAAAACTGTTTTTT. Encoded protein: CASSLDSSLFEKLFF.